The clone carrying this TCR beta chain was observed a few times. Its antigen is undetermined. This entry belongs to a study of T-cell reconstitution after alpha-beta-depleted transplantation in children. CDR3 length: 19 amino acids. Unique molecular identifiers were incorporated when the TCRbeta library was constructed. A single record per CDR3 protein comes from TCRdb applying MiXCR to the PCR reads. The data contain around 700,000 distinct CDR3 sequences, roughly 13% of them singletons. Whole-study findings and limits: Most T-cell counts and diversity one year after the transplant came from T cells that were newly produced.

This sequence originates from a girl aged 2 to 9 with congenital amegakaryocytic thrombocytopenia, due to receive a stem cell transplant. This chain links TRBV21-1 with TRBJ2-6; the table's D call TRBD1 went unverified against the DNA. TRBV21-1 is an annotated pseudogene. Here the sequenced sample was PBMCs, taken before TCRalphabeta/CD19-depleted stem cell transplant. CDR3 region: CASSNHKGQDFSGANVLTF. In DNA form, the CDR3 reads TGTGCCAGCAGCAACCATAAGGGACAGGACTTCTCTGGGGCCAACGTCCTGACTTTC.